This is a list of T cell receptor beta chains from one sample in a study of blood T cell repertoires in COVID-19. Sequenced by immunoSEQ multiplex PCR; TCRdb stores in-frame clones only, minus some. The sample lists more than 450,000 clones, approximately 86% seen once, with around 0.7% in the top ten. Sequencing was performed on PBMCs or T cells enriched from blood (not recorded which). These receptor sequences come from a woman under 30 who had recovered from COVID-19. Each CDR3 is given with its conserved first and last residue. D genes are given only for firm matches. Some rows have no size entry. The others give once, few or many, or a class for an expanded clone.

cdr3_length clone_size j_call d_call v_call cdr3_aa cdr3_nt
15 once TRBJ2-5 TRBD2 TRBV11-2 CASSLWRGVEETQYF TGTGCCAGCAGCTTATGGCGGGGGGTCGAAGAGACCCAGTACTTC
17 NA TRBJ2-1 TRBD2 TRBV5-6 CASSLALREGTYNEQFF TGTGCCAGCAGCTTGGCGTTGAGGGAGGGAACGTACAATGAGCAGTTCTTC
15 NA TRBJ1-1 NA TRBV5-5 CASSAETGTRREAFF TGTGCCAGCAGTGCTGAAACCGGGACACGGCGTGAAGCTTTCTTT
14 NA TRBJ1-2 NA TRBV10-2 CASSEGGRGFGYTF TGCGCCAGCAGTGAAGGAGGCAGGGGATTTGGCTACACCTTC
13 NA TRBJ2-7 NA TRBV30 CAWSPGGFYEQYF TGTGCCTGGAGTCCGGGGGGCTTCTACGAGCAGTACTTC
16 once TRBJ1-1 TRBD1 TRBV7-8 CASSVWSDRANTEAFF TGTGCCAGCAGCGTATGGAGCGACAGGGCGAACACTGAAGCTTTCTTT
15 NA TRBJ2-6 NA TRBV18 CASFGQRPGANVLTF TGTGCCAGCTTCGGACAGCGTCCCGGGGCCAACGTCCTGACTTTC
13 NA TRBJ2-7 TRBD1 TRBV5-1 CASSPGQYYEQYF TGCGCCAGCAGCCCGGGACAGTACTACGAGCAGTACTTC
14 NA TRBJ1-3 NA TRBV2 CASRETVTGNTIYF TGTGCCAGCAGGGAGACGGTGACTGGAAACACCATATATTTT
16 few TRBJ1-1 NA TRBV13 CASSPMTRTANTEAFF TGTGCCAGCAGCCCTATGACGAGGACAGCGAACACTGAAGCTTTCTTT
11 few TRBJ1-5 NA TRBV19 CASSHQQPQHF TGTGCCAGTAGTCATCAGCAGCCCCAGCATTTT
15 NA TRBJ1-1 NA TRBV19 CASREGGGEDTEAFF TGTGCCAGCAGAGAAGGGGGGGGAGAGGACACTGAAGCTTTCTTT
14 NA TRBJ2-3 NA TRBV24-1 CATSDPQGTDTQYF TGTGCCACCAGTGATCCGCAGGGCACAGATACGCAGTATTTT
15 few TRBJ1-2 TRBD1 TRBV14 CASSLNRGQGSGYTF TGTGCCAGCAGCCTCAACAGGGGGCAAGGGAGTGGCTACACCTTC
15 NA TRBJ1-4 TRBD1 TRBV15 CATSRGTGDGEKLFF TGTGCCACCAGCAGAGGCACAGGGGACGGGGAAAAACTGTTTTTT
15 NA TRBJ2-7 NA TRBV21-1 CASTTTGKVSHEQYF TGTGCCAGCACCACCACCGGGAAGGTTTCCCACGAGCAGTACTTC
14 NA TRBJ2-6 NA TRBV7-3 CASSFYSGANVLTF TGTGCCAGCAGCTTCTATTCTGGGGCCAACGTCCTGACTTTC
13 NA TRBJ2-5 NA TRBV7-3 CASSVRRGETQYF TGTGCCAGCAGCGTAAGGAGGGGAGAGACCCAGTACTTC
17 NA TRBJ2-5 NA TRBV12-2 CASRLPRRGGAKETQYF TGTGCAAGTCGCTTGCCTAGGAGAGGGGGGGCCAAAGAGACCCAGTACTTC
15 NA TRBJ2-3 NA TRBV18 CASSPLQQSTDTQYF TGTGCCAGCTCGCCCCTCCAACAGAGCACAGATACGCAGTATTTT
14 few TRBJ1-1 TRBD1 TRBV11-2 CASSPTQGKTEAFF TGTGCCAGCAGCCCCACACAGGGGAAGACTGAAGCTTTCTTT
13 NA TRBJ1-2 NA TRBV30 CAWIKGANYGYTF TGTGCCTGGATAAAAGGGGCTAACTATGGCTACACCTTC
14 NA TRBJ2-7 NA TRBV18 CASSPAGFSYEQYF TGTGCCAGCTCACCAGCGGGGTTCTCCTACGAGCAGTACTTC
15 NA TRBJ2-3 TRBD2 TRBV6-1 CASSDPGRGGDTQYF TGTGCCAGCAGTGACCCCGGGAGGGGGGGAGATACGCAGTATTTT
14 NA TRBJ1-4 NA TRBV30 CAWSQGFTNEKLFF TGTGCCTGGAGTCAGGGGTTCACTAATGAAAAACTGTTTTTT
15 NA TRBJ2-3 NA TRBV24-1 CATSAGLILTDTQYF TGTGCCACCAGTGCAGGGCTGATACTCACAGATACGCAGTATTTT
13 NA TRBJ1-1 TRBD1 TRBV7-9 CASSEQGATEAFF TGTGCCAGCAGCGAACAGGGGGCAACTGAAGCTTTCTTT
15 once TRBJ2-5 TRBD2 TRBV9 CASSPRTSAQETQYF TGTGCCAGCAGCCCTCGGACTAGCGCTCAAGAGACCCAGTACTTC
17 NA TRBJ2-2 TRBD1 TRBV5-4 CASSRVRDRGIYGELFF TGTGCCAGCAGCCGCGTCCGAGACAGGGGTATTTACGGGGAGCTGTTTTTT
15 NA TRBJ2-2 TRBD2 TRBV20-1 CSASGLATNTGELFF TGCAGTGCTAGTGGACTAGCAACGAACACCGGGGAGCTGTTTTTT
13 NA TRBJ1-1 NA TRBV6-5 CASSRGGDTEAFF TGTGCCAGCAGCCGTGGAGGGGATACTGAAGCTTTCTTT
11 NA TRBJ2-2 NA TRBV3-1/TRBV3-2 CASRFGGELFF TGTGCCAGCAGATTCGGGGGGGAGCTGTTTTTT
13 NA TRBJ1-1 NA TRBV2 CASSDDSQTEAFF TGTGCCAGCAGTGACGACAGCCAAACGGAAGCTTTCTTT
15 NA TRBJ2-2 NA TRBV11-2 CASSLNSGNTGELFF TGTGCCAGCAGCTTAAATTCAGGGAACACCGGGGAGCTGTTTTTT
14 NA TRBJ2-1 TRBD2 TRBV2 CASKASGGPDEQFF TGTGCCAGCAAGGCTAGCGGGGGTCCTGATGAGCAGTTCTTC
12 NA TRBJ2-1 NA TRBV6-6 CASSYGRNEQFF TGTGCCAGCAGTTACGGGCGCAATGAGCAGTTCTTC
17 NA TRBJ2-5 NA TRBV2 CASSDYRGALLSETQYF TGTGCCAGCAGTGATTATCGGGGGGCGTTATTATCGGAGACCCAGTACTTC
15 NA TRBJ2-7 NA TRBV28 CASSPLGGSVYEQYF TGTGCCAGCAGTCCCCTCGGGGGATCCGTATACGAGCAGTACTTC
16 NA TRBJ2-7 NA TRBV9 CASSVGGARSSYEQYF TGTGCCAGCAGCGTAGGGGGCGCCCGGAGCTCCTACGAGCAGTACTTC
16 NA TRBJ1-4 NA TRBV25-1 CASGVRLGSGGEKLFF TGTGCCAGCGGAGTCCGCTTAGGGAGCGGTGGTGAAAAACTGTTTTTT
18 NA TRBJ1-1 TRBD1 TRBV4-1 CASSQDLGQGMASTEAFF TGCGCCAGCAGCCAAGATCTAGGACAGGGAATGGCGAGCACTGAAGCTTTCTTT
17 NA TRBJ1-5 NA TRBV27 CASSLSLAGEGNQPQHF TGTGCCAGCAGTTTATCTTTGGCAGGGGAAGGCAATCAGCCCCAGCATTTT
15 NA TRBJ2-1 TRBD2 TRBV7-9 CASSFLAGGGDEQFF TGTGCCAGCAGCTTTCTAGCGGGGGGCGGGGATGAGCAGTTCTTC
14 NA TRBJ2-7 TRBD1 TRBV5-6 CASSFGTGDYEQYF TGTGCCAGCAGCTTCGGGACAGGCGATTACGAGCAGTACTTC
14 NA TRBJ1-1 NA TRBV11-3 CASSLVGVWTEAFF TGTGCCAGCAGCTTAGTGGGAGTTTGGACTGAAGCTTTCTTT
17 NA TRBJ2-3 TRBD1 TRBV4-1 CASSHIKRGQGTNTQYF TGCGCCAGCAGCCACATAAAGCGGGGACAGGGTACAAATACGCAGTATTTT
14 NA TRBJ2-1 NA TRBV5-1 CASTQDSLGNEQFF TGCGCCAGCACCCAGGACTCCCTCGGGAATGAGCAGTTCTTC
15 NA TRBJ2-6 TRBD2 TRBV27 CASSPGGFGANVLTF TGTGCCAGCAGTCCGGGGGGGTTCGGGGCCAACGTCCTGACTTTC
15 NA TRBJ1-6 NA TRBV5-1 CASSLESGDNSPLHF TGCGCCAGCAGCTTGGAGTCAGGGGATAATTCACCCCTCCACTTT
14 NA TRBJ2-7 TRBD1 TRBV3-1/TRBV3-2 CASSQGTGVYEQYF TGTGCCAGCAGCCAGGGGACAGGGGTCTACGAGCAGTACTTC
15 few TRBJ2-5 NA TRBV29-1 CSALRFRGTQETQYF TGCAGCGCCCTGCGCTTTAGGGGGACCCAAGAGACCCAGTACTTC
13 NA TRBJ2-5 NA TRBV5-1 CASSPQGGETQYF TGCGCCAGCAGCCCACAGGGAGGGGAGACCCAGTACTTC